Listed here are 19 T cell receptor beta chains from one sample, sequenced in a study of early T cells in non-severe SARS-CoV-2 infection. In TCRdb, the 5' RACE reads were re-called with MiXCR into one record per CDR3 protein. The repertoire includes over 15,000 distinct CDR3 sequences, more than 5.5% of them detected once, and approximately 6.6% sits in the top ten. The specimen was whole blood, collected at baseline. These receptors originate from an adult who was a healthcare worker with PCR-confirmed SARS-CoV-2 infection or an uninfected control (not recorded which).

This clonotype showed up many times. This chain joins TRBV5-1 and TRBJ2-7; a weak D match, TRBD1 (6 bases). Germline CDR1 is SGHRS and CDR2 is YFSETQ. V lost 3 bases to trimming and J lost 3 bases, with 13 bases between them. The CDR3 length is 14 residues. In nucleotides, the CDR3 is TGCGCCAGCAGCTCAACAGGGAGAGACTACGAGCAGTACTTC. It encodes CASSSTGRDYEQYF.

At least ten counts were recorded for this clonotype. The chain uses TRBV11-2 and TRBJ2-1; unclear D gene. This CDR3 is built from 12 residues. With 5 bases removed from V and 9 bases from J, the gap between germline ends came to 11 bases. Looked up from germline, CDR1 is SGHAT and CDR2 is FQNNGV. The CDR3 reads CASSQMGIEQFF. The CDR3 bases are TGTGCCAGCAGCCAAATGGGCATTGAGCAGTTCTTC. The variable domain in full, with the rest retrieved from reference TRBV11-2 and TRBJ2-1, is EAGVAQSPRYKIIEKRQSVAFWCNPISGHATLYWYQQILGQGPKLLIQFQNNGVVDDSQLPKDRFSAERLKGVDSTLKIQPAKLEDSAVYLCASSQMGIEQFFGPGTRLTVL.

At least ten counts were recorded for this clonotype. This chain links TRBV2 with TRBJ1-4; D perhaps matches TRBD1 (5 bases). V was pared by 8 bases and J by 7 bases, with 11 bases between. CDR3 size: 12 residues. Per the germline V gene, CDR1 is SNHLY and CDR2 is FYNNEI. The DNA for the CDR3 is TGTGCCAGCTGCGACAGCAGTGAAAAACTGTTTTTT. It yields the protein CASCDSSEKLFF.

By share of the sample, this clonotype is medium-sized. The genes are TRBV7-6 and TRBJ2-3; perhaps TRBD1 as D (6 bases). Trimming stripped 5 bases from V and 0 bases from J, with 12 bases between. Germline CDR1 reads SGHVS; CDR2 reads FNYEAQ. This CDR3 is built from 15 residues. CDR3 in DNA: TGTGCCAGCAGCCCGGGGACACCGAGCACAGATACGCAGTATTTT. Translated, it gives CASSPGTPSTDTQYF.

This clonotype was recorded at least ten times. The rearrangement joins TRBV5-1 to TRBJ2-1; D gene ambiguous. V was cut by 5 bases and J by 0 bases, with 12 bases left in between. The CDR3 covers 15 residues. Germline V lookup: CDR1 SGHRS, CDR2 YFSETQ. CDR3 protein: CASSPDEGSYNEQFF. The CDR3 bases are TGCGCCAGCAGTCCGGATGAAGGCTCCTACAATGAGCAGTTCTTC.

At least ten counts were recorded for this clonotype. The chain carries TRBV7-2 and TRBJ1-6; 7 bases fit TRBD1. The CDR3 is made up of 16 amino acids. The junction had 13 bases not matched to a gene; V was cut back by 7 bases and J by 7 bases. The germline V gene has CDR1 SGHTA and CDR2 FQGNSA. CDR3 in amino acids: CASKRGGPSYNSPLHF. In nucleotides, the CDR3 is TGTGCCAGCAAACGAGGGGGCCCAAGCTACAATTCACCCCTCCACTTT.

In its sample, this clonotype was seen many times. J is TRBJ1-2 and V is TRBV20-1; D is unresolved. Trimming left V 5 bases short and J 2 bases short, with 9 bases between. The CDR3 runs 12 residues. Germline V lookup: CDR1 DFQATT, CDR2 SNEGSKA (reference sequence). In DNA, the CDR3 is TGCAGTGCTCTAGGACTAAACTATGGCTACACCTTC. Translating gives CSALGLNYGYTF.

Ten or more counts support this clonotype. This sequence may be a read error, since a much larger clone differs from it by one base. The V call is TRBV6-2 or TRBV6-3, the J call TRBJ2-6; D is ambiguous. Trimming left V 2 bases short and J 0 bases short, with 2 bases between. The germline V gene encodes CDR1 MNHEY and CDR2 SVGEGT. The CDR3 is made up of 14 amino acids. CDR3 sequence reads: CASSYSSGANVLTF. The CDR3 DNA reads TGTGCCAGCAGTTACAGCTCTGGGGCCAACGTCCTGACTTTC.

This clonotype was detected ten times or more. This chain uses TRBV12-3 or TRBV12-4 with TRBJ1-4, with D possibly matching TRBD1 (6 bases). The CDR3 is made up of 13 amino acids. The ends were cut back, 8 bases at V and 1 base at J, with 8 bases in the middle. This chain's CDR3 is CASARGTNEKLFF. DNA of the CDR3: TGTGCCAGCGCCAGGGGAACTAATGAAAAACTGTTTTTT.

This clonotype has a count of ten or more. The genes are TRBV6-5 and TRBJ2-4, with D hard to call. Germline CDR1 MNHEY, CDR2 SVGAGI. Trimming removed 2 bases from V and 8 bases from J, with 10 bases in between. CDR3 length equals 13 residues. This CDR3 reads CASSYRDLDIQYF. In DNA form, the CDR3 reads TGTGCCAGCAGTTACAGAGACTTGGACATTCAGTACTTC.

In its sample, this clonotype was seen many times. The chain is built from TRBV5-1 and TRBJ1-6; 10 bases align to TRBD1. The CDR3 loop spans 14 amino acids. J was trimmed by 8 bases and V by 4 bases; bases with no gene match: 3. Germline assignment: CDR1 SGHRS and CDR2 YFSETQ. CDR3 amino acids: CASSRDRGDSPLHF. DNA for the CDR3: TGCGCCAGCAGCCGGGACAGGGGTGATTCACCCCTCCACTTT.

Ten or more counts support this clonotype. CDR3 bases: TGTGCCAGCAGCTTAGCAGAAGACTACGAGCAGTACTTC. Encoded protein: CASSLAEDYEQYF. V and J are TRBV7-2 and TRBJ2-7; D gene ambiguous. V was pared by 0 bases and J by 3 bases, with 6 bases between. Germline V gene sequence: CDR1 SGHTA, CDR2 FQGNSA. CDR3 size: 13 residues.

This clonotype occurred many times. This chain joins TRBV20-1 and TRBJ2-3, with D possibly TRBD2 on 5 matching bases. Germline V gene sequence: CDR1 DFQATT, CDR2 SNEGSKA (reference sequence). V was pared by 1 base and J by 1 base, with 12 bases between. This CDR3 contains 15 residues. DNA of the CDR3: TGCAGTGCTAGAGGCCCCGGAGCGGGCACAGATACGCAGTATTTT. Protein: CSARGPGAGTDTQYF.

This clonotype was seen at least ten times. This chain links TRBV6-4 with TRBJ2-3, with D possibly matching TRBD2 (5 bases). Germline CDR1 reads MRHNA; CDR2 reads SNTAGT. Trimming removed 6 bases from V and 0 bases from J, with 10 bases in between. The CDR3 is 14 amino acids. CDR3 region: CASSRDTSTDTQYF. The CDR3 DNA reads TGTGCCAGCAGCCGGGATACTAGCACAGATACGCAGTATTTT.

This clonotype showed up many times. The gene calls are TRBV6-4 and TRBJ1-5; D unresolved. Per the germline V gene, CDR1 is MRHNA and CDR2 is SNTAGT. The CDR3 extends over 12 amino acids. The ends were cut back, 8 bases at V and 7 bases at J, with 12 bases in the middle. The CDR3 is CASGVRNQPQHF. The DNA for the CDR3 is TGTGCCAGCGGGGTAAGAAACCAGCCCCAGCATTTT.

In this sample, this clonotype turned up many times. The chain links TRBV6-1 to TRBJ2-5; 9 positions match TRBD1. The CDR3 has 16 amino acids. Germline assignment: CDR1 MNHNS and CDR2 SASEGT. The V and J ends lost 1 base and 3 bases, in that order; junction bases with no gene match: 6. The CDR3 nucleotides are TGTGCCAGCAGTGAAGAGGCGGGACAGGGAAAAGAGACCCAGTACTTC. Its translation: CASSEEAGQGKETQYF.

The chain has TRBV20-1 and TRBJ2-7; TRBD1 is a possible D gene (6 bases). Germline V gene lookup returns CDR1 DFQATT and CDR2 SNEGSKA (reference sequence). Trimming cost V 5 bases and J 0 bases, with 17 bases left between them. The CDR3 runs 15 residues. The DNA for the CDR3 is TGCAGTGCTTCCAATCCCAGGGGCCTCTCCTACGAGCAGTACTTC. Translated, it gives CSASNPRGLSYEQYF.

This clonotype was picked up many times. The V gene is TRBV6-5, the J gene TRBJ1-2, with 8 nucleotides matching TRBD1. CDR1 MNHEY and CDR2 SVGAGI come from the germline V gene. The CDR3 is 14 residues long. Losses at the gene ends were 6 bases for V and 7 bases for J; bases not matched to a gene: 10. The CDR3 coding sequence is TGTGCCAGCAGCCCCGGACAGGGAATCTCTGGCTACACCTTC. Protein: CASSPGQGISGYTF.

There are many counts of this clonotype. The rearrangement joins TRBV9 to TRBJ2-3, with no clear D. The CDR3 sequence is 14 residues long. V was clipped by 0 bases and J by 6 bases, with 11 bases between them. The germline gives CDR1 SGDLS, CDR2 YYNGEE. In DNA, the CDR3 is TGTGCCAGCAGCGTAGCGGTAGCAACGGATACGCAGTATTTT. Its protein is CASSVAVATDTQYF.